Presented here are 18 T cell receptor beta chains from one specimen sequenced in a study of cytomegalovirus exposure and HLA in healthy donors. Measured with immunoSEQ multiplex PCR; TCRdb has only the in-frame clones, and not every one. Here the sample spans a few hundred thousand clones, 75% to 90% being singletons. Material: PBMCs. All receptors come from a woman between 18 and 29 years old in good health and CMV-seronegative.

The CDR3 region is CASSHPSSGPNNEQFF. Written as DNA, the CDR3 is TGTGCCAGCAGCCACCCCTCTAGCGGGCCTAACAATGAGCAGTTCTTC. This chain links TRBV14 with TRBJ2-1; 8 bases are a match to TRBD2. After removal of 3 bases from V and 5 bases from J, the junction contained 9 bases not matched to a gene. Per the germline V gene, CDR1 is SGHDN and CDR2 is FVKESK. The CDR3 spans 16 residues.

The chain couples TRBV27 to TRBJ2-3; D is undetermined. The CDR3 spans 14 residues. Between the trimmed V and J ends, which lost 6 bases and 1 base, there was a span of 11 bases. Germline values: CDR1 MNHEY, CDR2 SMNVEV (reference sequence). The CDR3 here is CASSPGGRTDTQYF. The CDR3 coding sequence is TGTGCCAGCAGCCCCGGCGGCCGCACAGATACGCAGTATTTT.

CDR3 amino acids: CASSGGGSTDTQYF. In nucleotides, the CDR3 is TGTGCCAGCAGTGGAGGGGGAAGCACAGATACGCAGTATTTT. The chain links TRBV2 to TRBJ2-3; tentatively, D is TRBD1 (6 bases). V was trimmed by 4 bases and J by 0 bases, leaving 8 bases between them. Germline CDR1 SNHLY, CDR2 FYNNEI. The CDR3 is made up of 14 amino acids.

CDR3 loop: CAWSRGGGSTDTQYF. The CDR3 DNA reads TGTGCCTGGTCTCGGGGAGGGGGGAGCACAGATACGCAGTATTTT. The rearrangement joins TRBV30 to TRBJ2-3; TRBD2 might be the D (7 bases). Trimming left V 5 bases short and J 0 bases short, with 15 bases between. From germline, CDR1 is GTSNPN and CDR2 SVGIG (reference sequence). This CDR3 comprises 15 residues.

V is TRBV9 and J is TRBJ1-2; the D gene is possibly TRBD1 (5 bases). The length of the CDR3 is 17 residues. The V end lost 4 bases, the J end lost 7 bases, and 26 bases lay between the germline ends. The germline gives CDR1 SGDLS, CDR2 YYNGEE. Here the CDR3 DNA reads TGTGCCAGCAGCTCACCCCGGGGGAGTGGGACCCCGGGTGGCTACACCTTC. Amino acid sequence: CASSSPRGSGTPGGYTF.

The V and J genes are TRBV4-1 and TRBJ2-7; perhaps TRBD1 as D (6 bases). V lost 3 bases and J lost 0, with 12 bases in between. From germline, CDR1 is MGHRA and CDR2 YSYEKL. This CDR3 region has 15 residues. The CDR3 spells CASSQGAGVSYEQYF. CDR3 in DNA: TGCGCCAGCAGCCAGGGGGCCGGGGTCTCCTACGAGCAGTACTTC.

The chain recombines TRBV7-9 with TRBJ1-1, with D perhaps TRBD1 (6 bases). The length of the CDR3 is 13 residues. CDR1 and CDR2 (germline): SEHNR, FQNEAQ (reference sequence). Trimming removed 8 bases at V and 2 bases at J, with 12 bases between. CDR3 coding DNA: TGTGCCAGCTCAGGGGCCCCAAACACTGAAGCTTTCTTT. Its translation is CASSGAPNTEAFF.

The chain uses TRBV6-5 and TRBJ2-3; D is undetermined. The germline CDR1 and CDR2 sequences are MNHEY and SVGAGI. The CDR3 sequence is 13 residues long. V dropped 2 bases and J dropped 4 bases, with 7 bases sitting between them. CDR3 nucleotides: TGTGCCAGCAGTTACCTCAGCGCAGATACGCAGTATTTT. Encoded protein: CASSYLSADTQYF.

The J gene is TRBJ1-2, the V gene TRBV27, with a weak D call TRBD1 (5 bases). Between the trimmed V and J ends, which lost 6 bases and 3 bases, there was a span of 14 bases. The CDR3 runs to 14 residues. Germline V gives CDR1 MNHEY, CDR2 SMNVEV (reference sequence). The CDR3 DNA is TGTGCCAGCAGCCCCCGAGCAGGGTACTATGGCTACACCTTC. It encodes CASSPRAGYYGYTF.

This chain joins TRBV7-6 and TRBJ2-7; TRBD1 might be the D (5 bases). With 0 bases removed from V and 6 bases from J, the gap between germline ends came to 9 bases. This CDR3 has 13 amino acids. Germline lookup yields CDR1 SGHVS and CDR2 FNYEAQ. The CDR3 is CASSLAVDSEQYF. The CDR3 DNA reads as TGTGCCAGCAGCTTAGCGGTCGACAGCGAGCAGTACTTC.

The chain employs TRBV28 and TRBJ2-5; a weak D match, TRBD2 (6 bases). Per the germline V gene, CDR1 is MDHEN and CDR2 is SYDVKM. The CDR3 has 16 amino acids. Trimming pared 3 bases from V and 2 bases from J, leaving 16 bases between. The CDR3 region is CASSFLCGAGQETQYF. The CDR3 coding sequence is TGTGCCAGCAGTTTTCTTTGTGGGGCGGGACAAGAGACCCAGTACTTC.

The V and J genes are TRBV28 and TRBJ2-3; perhaps TRBD2 as D (6 bases). V was cut by 4 bases and J by 2 bases, with 16 bases left in between. CDR3 size: 16 residues. The germline V gene encodes CDR1 MDHEN and CDR2 SYDVKM. The CDR3: CASSSAGLSYTDTQYF. The CDR3 DNA reads as TGTGCCAGCAGTTCGGCGGGACTCTCTTACACAGATACGCAGTATTTT.

The chain joins TRBV4-2 to TRBJ2-1, with no clear D. The germline V and J ends were trimmed by 0 bases and 14 bases, with 17 bases remaining between them. The CDR3 totals 14 residues. Per the germline V gene, CDR1 is LGHNA and CDR2 is YNFKEQ. The CDR3 DNA reads as TGTGCCAGCAGCCAAGATAGTAGAGGCAGTCCCAAGTTCTTC. It specifies CASSQDSRGSPKFF.

The rearrangement joins TRBV6-1 to TRBJ2-1; 7 positions match TRBD2. Germline lookup yields CDR1 MNHNS and CDR2 SASEGT. The CDR3 is 16 residues long. The V gene end was trimmed by 2 bases and the J gene end by 4 bases; junction bases not matched to a gene: 8. The CDR3 sequence is CASSEHLADFYNEQFF. The CDR3, as DNA: TGTGCCAGCAGTGAACACCTAGCGGATTTTTACAATGAGCAGTTCTTC.

The chain is built from TRBV5-1 and TRBJ2-3; 7 bases agree with TRBD2. The CDR3 length is 16 residues. The germline gives CDR1 SGHRS, CDR2 YFSETQ. Trimming took 2 bases from V and 0 from J; bases not matched to a gene: 6. CDR3 sequence: CASSFYRAGSTDTQYF. CDR3 nucleotide sequence: TGCGCCAGCAGCTTCTACAGAGCGGGGAGCACAGATACGCAGTATTTT.

The chain combines TRBV14 with TRBJ1-1, with D maybe TRBD1 (5 bases). V gave up 4 bases and J gave up 7 bases, with 13 bases separating them. The CDR3 totals 13 residues. The germline V gene encodes CDR1 SGHDN and CDR2 FVKESK. CDR3 in amino acids: CASSRDRQSEAFF. The DNA of the CDR3 is TGTGCCAGCAGCCGCGACCGACAGAGTGAAGCTTTCTTT.

This chain links TRBV19 with TRBJ2-1, with 7 positions matching TRBD2. CDR1 and CDR2 from the germline V gene are LNHDA and SQIVND (reference sequence). The CDR3 is 16 residues long. V lost 5 bases, J lost 3 bases, and 10 bases stayed unmatched. CDR3 protein: CASSPGPSGLYNEQFF. The CDR3 region has the DNA TGTGCCAGTAGTCCCGGCCCTAGCGGACTCTACAATGAGCAGTTCTTC.

The chain links TRBV4-1 to TRBJ2-5, with D possibly TRBD2 on 5 matching bases. V lost 4 bases and J lost 3, with 18 bases in between. Germline CDR1 MGHRA, CDR2 YSYEKL. This CDR3 spans 16 amino acids. For the CDR3, the DNA is TGCGCCAGCAGCCCTTCCTCGGCGGGTGGGAAAGAGACCCAGTACTTC. This sequence encodes CASSPSSAGGKETQYF.